This T cell receptor (beta chain) was retrieved from a study of T cells in Graves' hyperthyroidism and ophthalmopathy. Newly diagnosed hyperthyroidism, duration under 2 months, in patients aged 18 to 65. Thyroid ultrasound, orbital computed tomography, clinical symptoms, and serum thyroxine and TRAb underpinned diagnoses. This clonotype occurred many times. Its cognate antigen is unknown. RNA transcripts served as the template for amplifying TCR beta CDR3 regions. The HTBI primer set was used in a first-round RT-PCR of the TCR CDR3. TCRdb re-called the multiplex PCR reads with MiXCR, one entry per CDR3 protein. The sample contains about 700,000 distinct CDR3 sequences, around 13% of which appear only once. Study conclusions and caveats: A model using 13 V-J features told ophthalmopathy apart from stable hyperthyroidism.

Looked up from germline, CDR1 is MDHEN and CDR2 is SYDVKM. The trim removed 4 bases at V and 2 bases at J, leaving 11 bases unmatched. The CDR3 spans 18 residues. The TCR comes from a woman between 18 and 30 years old with Graves' hyperthyroidism. Sequencing used blood. The gene calls are TRBV28 and TRBJ2-3; 11 bases are a match to TRBD2. This chain's CDR3 is CASSSGTSGRPLTDTQYF. CDR3 bases: TGTGCCAGCAGTTCCGGGACTAGCGGCCGCCCTCTCACAGATACGCAGTATTTT.